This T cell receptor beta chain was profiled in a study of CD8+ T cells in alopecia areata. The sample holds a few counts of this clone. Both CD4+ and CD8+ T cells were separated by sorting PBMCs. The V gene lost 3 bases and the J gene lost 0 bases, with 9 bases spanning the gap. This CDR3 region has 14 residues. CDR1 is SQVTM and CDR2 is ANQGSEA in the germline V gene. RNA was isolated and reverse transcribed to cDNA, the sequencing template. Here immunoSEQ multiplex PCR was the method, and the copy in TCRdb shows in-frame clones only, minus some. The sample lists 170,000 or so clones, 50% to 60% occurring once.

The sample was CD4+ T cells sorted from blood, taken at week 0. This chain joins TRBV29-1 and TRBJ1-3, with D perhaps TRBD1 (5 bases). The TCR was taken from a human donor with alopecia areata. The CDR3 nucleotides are TGCAGCGTTGATTCGGGGGGCTCTGGAAACACCATATATTTT. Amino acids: CSVDSGGSGNTIYF. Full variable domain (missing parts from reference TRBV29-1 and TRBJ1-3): SAVISQKPSRDICQRGTSLTIQCQVDSQVTMMFWYRQQPGQSLTLIATANQGSEATYESGFVIDKFPISRPNLTFSTLTVSNMSPEDSSIYLCSVDSGGSGNTIYFGEGSWLTVV.